This T cell receptor beta chain is drawn from a study of shared clonotypes between healthy human individuals. Whole-study findings and limits: The rarefaction results pointed to incomplete sorted-subset sequencing despite large depth.

Researchers divided each subset's genomic DNA evenly across several immunoSEQ plates. TCRdb's copy holds only in-frame clones and misses some; the assay was immunoSEQ multiplex PCR. The sample yields approximately 2.1 million clones, roughly 93% seen once. As for this clone: Its antigen remains unknown.

Germline values: CDR1 SGHRS, CDR2 YFSETQ. The V gene lost 3 bases and the J gene lost 7 bases, with 17 bases spanning the gap. The CDR3 totals 15 residues. The chain carries TRBV5-1 and TRBJ2-1; D perhaps matches TRBD2 (5 bases). Sequencing was carried out using naive CD4+ T cells from PBMCs. Documented subset: CD45RA+ positively selected. The clonotype was recovered from a man between 18 and 35 years old in good health. Some clones in this sample may be carry-over from other donors' samples. This CDR3 reads CASSSLRDSRNEQFF. CDR3 sequence (DNA): TGCGCCAGCAGCTCCCTGAGGGATAGTCGGAATGAGCAGTTCTTC.